This section outlines one TCR beta chain sequence together with its context. The data are from a study of cytomegalovirus exposure and HLA in healthy donors. Sequenced by immunoSEQ multiplex PCR; TCRdb stores in-frame clones only, minus some. The top ten hold more than 0.85% of the sample, which has some 200,000 clones, 90% to 95% seen once. Germline lookup yields CDR1 MDHEN and CDR2 SYDVKM. Deletions cut 4 bases from V and 4 bases from J, with 12 bases between. There are 14 residues in the CDR3. This TCR came from a woman between 18 and 29 years old in good health and CMV-seronegative. The chain recombines TRBV28 with TRBJ2-3, with D perhaps TRBD2 (6 bases). The sample was PBMCs. The DNA of the CDR3 is TGTGCCAGCAGTTGGTACGGGAGCGCAGATACGCAGTATTTT. Translating it yields CASSWYGSADTQYF.